This T cell receptor beta chain was found in a study of blood T cell repertoires in COVID-19. V shed 4 bases, J shed 0 bases, and the junction held 3 bases outside the gene matches. In germline, CDR1 is KGHSH, CDR2 LQKENI. The CDR3 length is 16 residues. In the original workflow: Reference gene primer amplification gave estimated nucleated cell counts. Profiled with immunoSEQ multiplex PCR; TCRdb holds only in-frame clones, not every one. V and J calls and clone size come straight from that table; D and trimming were deduced from the DNA. The profile covers over 70,000 clones, with approximately 85% appearing a single time and roughly 5% taken by the ten largest.

Sequenced: peripheral blood. The TCR comes from an elderly man with acute or convalescent COVID-19. The chain joins TRBV18 to TRBJ1-4; 9 nucleotides agree with TRBD1. CDR3 protein: CASSQQGAATNEKLFF. The CDR3 DNA follows: TGTGCCAGCTCACAACAGGGGGCAGCAACTAATGAAAAACTGTTTTTT. Using reference TRBV18 and TRBJ1-4 for the parts outside the CDR3, the full variable domain is NAGVMQNPRHLVRRRGQEARLRCSPMKGHSHVYWYRQLPEEGLKFMVYLQKENIIDESGMPKERFSAEFPKEGPSILRIQQVVRGDSAAYFCASSQQGAATNEKLFFGSGTQLSVL.